The present T cell receptor (beta chain) was sequenced within a study of blood T cell repertoires in COVID-19. Germline V gene sequence: CDR1 SNHLY, CDR2 FYNNEI. CDR3 length: 15 residues. V trimming: 3 bases; J trimming: 1 base; junction bases outside the gene matches: 3. Per the authors' pipeline: Estimation of nucleated cell counts relied on the amplification of reference gene primers. Repertoires were generated with immunoSEQ multiplex PCR, while TCRdb's copy carries only in-frame clones and drops some. V, J and clone size derive from that table, while D and trimming were established from the DNA sequence. The repertoire consists of fewer than 120,000 clones, with roughly four fifths occurring once and the leading ten covering about 15%.

This chain links TRBV2 with TRBJ2-3; 8 bases match TRBD2. The sequence derives from a woman in her sixties with acute or convalescent COVID-19. Sequenced input: peripheral blood. CDR3: CASSDLTSGTDTQYF. CDR3 nucleotide sequence: TGTGCCAGCAGTGACCTGACTAGCGGCACAGATACGCAGTATTTT.